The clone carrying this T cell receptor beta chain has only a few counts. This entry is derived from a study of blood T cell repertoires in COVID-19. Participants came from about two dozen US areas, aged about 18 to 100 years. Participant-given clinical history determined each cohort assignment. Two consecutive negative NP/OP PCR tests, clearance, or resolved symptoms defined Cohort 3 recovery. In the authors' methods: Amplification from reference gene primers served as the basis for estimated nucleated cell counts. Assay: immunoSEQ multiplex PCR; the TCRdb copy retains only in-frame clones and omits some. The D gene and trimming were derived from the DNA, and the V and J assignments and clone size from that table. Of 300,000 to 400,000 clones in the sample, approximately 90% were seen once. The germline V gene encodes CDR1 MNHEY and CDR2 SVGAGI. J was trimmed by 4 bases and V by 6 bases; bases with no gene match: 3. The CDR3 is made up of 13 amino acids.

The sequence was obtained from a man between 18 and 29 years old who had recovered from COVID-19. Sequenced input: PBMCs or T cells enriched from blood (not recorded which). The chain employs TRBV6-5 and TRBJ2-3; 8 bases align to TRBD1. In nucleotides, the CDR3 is TGTGCCAGCAGATCCAGGGGGCCAGATACGCAGTATTTT. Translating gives CASRSRGPDTQYF.